One TCR beta chain is described in this entry. Its binding antigen is unknown. This clone may be a read error of a much larger clone one base away. The germline ends are 6 bases apart after V is trimmed by 4 bases and J by 0 bases. CDR1 is given as LGHNT and CDR2 as FRNRAP, both from the germline V gene. Measured from the cysteine to the phenylalanine, the CDR3 is 13 residues long. This entry keeps only the CDR3 DNA: 39 bases, framed from base 1. The iRepertoire nested amplicon-rescue multiplex PCR (arm-PCR) platform was used to amplify TCR alpha and beta CDR3 regions from RNA. The input for one-step reverse transcription and amplification was 100-400 ng of either tissue mRNA or PBMC total RNA. Following bead purification, Illumina adapters were added by a secondary multiplex PCR, and the libraries were gel-purified between 200 and 400 bp. The libraries contained internal 6-nucleotide barcodes that were used for demultiplexing. Sequencing of the libraries was done on an Illumina MiSeq using 2x220 or 2x250 nucleotide paired-end reads. On the authors' methods: Paired reads were merged using FLASH 1.2.11 and aligned with BWA-MEM to the GRCh37 human genome, and TRA and TRB reads were then extracted. An IMGT-derived reference of cassette sequences and CDR3 motifs, with pseudogenes included, was used for V and J assignment. Reads were translated in three frames, and productive CDR3s were defined by a C…FGXG motif without stop codons. Clonotypes were defined as unique combinations of V-J cassette pair and CDR3 amino acid sequence. Filtering of reads was based on Hamming distance, with the threshold set by the sequence error rate of each sample in mapped regions. TCRdb itself trimmed the public reads at Q25 with fastp, ran MiXCR and retained productive beta chains. Entries that share a CDR3 protein sequence are merged under the most common genes and DNA. V and J calls and clone size were set by TCRdb, not the authors. The table for this sample lists roughly 40,000 distinct CDR3 sequences; around 24% of them were counted only once. The ten most abundant clones make up roughly 6% of the sample.

The sample is drawn from a study of glioma-infiltrating T cells listed by TCRdb under 2016. At the level of the whole study: Glioma tissue, non-neoplastic brain tissue and matched peripheral blood mononuclear cells were used as sources from which TCR alpha- and beta-chain repertoires were sequenced. Each tissue-infiltrating repertoire was compared with the same patient's peripheral blood repertoire to measure divergence between tissue and blood T-cell populations. Three low-grade glioma patients, fewer than 10 primary glioblastoma patients, and three non-glioma patients who contributed non-neoplastic brain tissue made up the paired cohort. Study-level results and caveats: Small numbers underpinned the group comparisons: roughly 8 glioblastoma patients, three low-grade glioma patients and three non-neoplastic patients. Tissue and blood shared very few CDR3 sequences, a result attributed to high CDR3 diversity and limited sampling. VJ-independent divergence between tissue and blood was below expectation in non-neoplastic patients but above expectation in all gliomas, especially low-grade gliomas.

Recombination connected TRBV12-5 to TRBJ2-5; there is no confident call for the D gene. Sequencing used glioma tissue, nonneoplastic brain tissue, or PBMCs (not recorded which). This receptor was taken from a human donor with low-grade glioma or glioblastoma, undergoing nonglioma brain surgery, or in good health (not recorded which). The nucleotides read TGTGCTAGTGGTTCCCCGAACCAAGAGACCCAGTACTTC. Its protein is CASGSPNQETQYF.